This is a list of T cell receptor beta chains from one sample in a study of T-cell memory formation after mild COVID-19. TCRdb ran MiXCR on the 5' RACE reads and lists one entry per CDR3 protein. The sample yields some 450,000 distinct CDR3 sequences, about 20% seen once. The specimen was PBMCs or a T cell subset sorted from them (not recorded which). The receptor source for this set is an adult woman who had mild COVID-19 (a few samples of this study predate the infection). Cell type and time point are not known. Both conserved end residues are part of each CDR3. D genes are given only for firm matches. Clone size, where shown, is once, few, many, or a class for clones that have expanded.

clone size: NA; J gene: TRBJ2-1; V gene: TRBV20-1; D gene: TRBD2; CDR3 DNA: TGCAGTGCTAAGTCGTCCGGACTAGCGGCCTACAATGAGCAGTTCTTC; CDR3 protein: CSAKSSGLAAYNEQFF
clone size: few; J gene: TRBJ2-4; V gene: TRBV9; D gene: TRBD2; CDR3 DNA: TGTGCCAGCAGCCCTCGACTAGCGGGGCCCCAGTTGGTTGACATTCAGTACTTC; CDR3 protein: CASSPRLAGPQLVDIQYF
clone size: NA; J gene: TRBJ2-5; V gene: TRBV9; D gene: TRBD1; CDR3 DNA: TGTGCCAGCAGCGTGGGACAGGGGCTGGAGACCCAGTACTTC; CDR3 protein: CASSVGQGLETQYF
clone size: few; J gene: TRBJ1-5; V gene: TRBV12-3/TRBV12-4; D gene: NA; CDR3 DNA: TGTGCCAGCAGTTTATCGGTGGGAACAAGCCAGCCCCAGCATTTT; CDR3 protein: CASSLSVGTSQPQHF
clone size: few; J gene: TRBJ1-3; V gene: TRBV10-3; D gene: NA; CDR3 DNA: TGTGCCATCAGCTCTGGAAACACCATATATTTT; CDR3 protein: CAISSGNTIYF
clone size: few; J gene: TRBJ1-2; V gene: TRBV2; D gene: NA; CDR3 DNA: TGTGCCACCCTCGGAGGACCTAACTATGGCTACACCTTC; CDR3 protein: CATLGGPNYGYTF
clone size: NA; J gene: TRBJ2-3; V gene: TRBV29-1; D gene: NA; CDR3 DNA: TGCAGCGCGAGGGGGGGCACAGATACGCAGTATTTT; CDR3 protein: CSARGGTDTQYF
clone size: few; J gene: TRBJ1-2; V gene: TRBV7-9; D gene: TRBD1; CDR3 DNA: TGTGCCAGCAGTCAAGGACAGGGGGCTAATGGCTACACCTTC; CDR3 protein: CASSQGQGANGYTF
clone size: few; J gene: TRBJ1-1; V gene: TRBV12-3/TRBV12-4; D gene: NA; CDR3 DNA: TGTGCCAGCAGTTGGAAGCTGAACACTGAAGCTTTCTTT; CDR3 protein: CASSWKLNTEAFF
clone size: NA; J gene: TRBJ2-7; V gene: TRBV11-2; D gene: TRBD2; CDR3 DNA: TGTGCCAGCAGCCCGGCAGCGGGAGGCACCTACGAGCAGTACTTC; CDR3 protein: CASSPAAGGTYEQYF
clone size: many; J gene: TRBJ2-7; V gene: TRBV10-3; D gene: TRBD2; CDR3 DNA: TGTGCCATCGGTTGGGAGGGCTTATCCTACGAGCAGTACTTC; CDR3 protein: CAIGWEGLSYEQYF
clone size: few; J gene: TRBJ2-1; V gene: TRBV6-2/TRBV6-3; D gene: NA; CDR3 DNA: TGTGCCAGCAGCAAAGCCGGGACGACAACCCTTCCCGAGCAGTTCTTC; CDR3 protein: CASSKAGTTTLPEQFF
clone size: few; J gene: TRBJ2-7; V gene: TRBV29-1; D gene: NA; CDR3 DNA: TGCAGCGTTGGGGACACCGTTGACGAGCAGTACTTC; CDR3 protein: CSVGDTVDEQYF
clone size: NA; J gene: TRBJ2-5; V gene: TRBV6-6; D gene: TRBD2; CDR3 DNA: TGTGCCAGCAGTCACGGGAGGGGGGCCCAGTACCAAGAGACCCAGTACTTC; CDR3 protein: CASSHGRGAQYQETQYF
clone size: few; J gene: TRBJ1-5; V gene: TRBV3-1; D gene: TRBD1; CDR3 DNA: TGTGCCAGCAGCCAAGCCGGACAGGGGAGGCAGCCCCAGCATTTT; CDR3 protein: CASSQAGQGRQPQHF
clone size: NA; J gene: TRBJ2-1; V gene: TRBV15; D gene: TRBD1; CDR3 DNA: TGTGCCACCAGCCCGAGGGGGCCAGGCTACAATGAGCAGTTCTTC; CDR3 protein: CATSPRGPGYNEQFF
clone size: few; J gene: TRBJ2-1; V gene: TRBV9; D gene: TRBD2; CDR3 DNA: TGTGCCAGCAGCTTCGGGGTAGCGGGGGGGTACAATGAGCAGTTCTTC; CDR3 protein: CASSFGVAGGYNEQFF
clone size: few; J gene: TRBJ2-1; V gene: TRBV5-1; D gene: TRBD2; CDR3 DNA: TGCGCCAGCAGCTCGAAAGGCTACCTAGCGGGAGGGCACAATGAGCAGTTCTTC; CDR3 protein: CASSSKGYLAGGHNEQFF
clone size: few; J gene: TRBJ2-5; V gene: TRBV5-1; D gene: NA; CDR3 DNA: TGCGCCAGCGCTGGAGGGGGGACAGTGGAGACCCAGTACTTC; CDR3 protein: CASAGGGTVETQYF
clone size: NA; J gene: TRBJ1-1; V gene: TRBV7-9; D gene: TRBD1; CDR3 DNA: TGTGCCAGCAGCTTTTTAACAGGGGCAGGGAACACTGAAGCTTTCTTT; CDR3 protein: CASSFLTGAGNTEAFF
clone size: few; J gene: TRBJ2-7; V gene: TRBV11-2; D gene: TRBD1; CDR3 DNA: TGTGCCAGCAGCTTTACGGACAGGGGTAATTCCTACGAGCAGTACTTC; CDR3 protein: CASSFTDRGNSYEQYF
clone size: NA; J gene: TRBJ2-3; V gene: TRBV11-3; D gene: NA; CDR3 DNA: TGTGCCAGCAGCCACGTAGGGGACGACACAGATACGCAGTATTTT; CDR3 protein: CASSHVGDDTDTQYF
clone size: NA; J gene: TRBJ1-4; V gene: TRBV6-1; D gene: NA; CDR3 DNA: TGTGCCAGCAGTGAAGGGTGGACGGGCAATGAAAAACTGTTTTTT; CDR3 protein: CASSEGWTGNEKLFF
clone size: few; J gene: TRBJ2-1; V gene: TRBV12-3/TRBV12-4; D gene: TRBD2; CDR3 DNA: TGTGCCAGCACCTTTAGCGGGGGGGACAATGAGCAGTTCTTC; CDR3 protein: CASTFSGGDNEQFF
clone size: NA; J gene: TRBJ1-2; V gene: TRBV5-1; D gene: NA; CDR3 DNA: TGCGCCAGCAGCTTGGCGGGGGATTATAACTATGGCTACACCTTC; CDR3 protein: CASSLAGDYNYGYTF
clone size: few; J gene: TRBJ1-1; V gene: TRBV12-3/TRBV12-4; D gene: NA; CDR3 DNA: TGTGCCAGCAGTCCCCTCAGGGGAGCGAACACTGAAGCTTTCTTT; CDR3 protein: CASSPLRGANTEAFF
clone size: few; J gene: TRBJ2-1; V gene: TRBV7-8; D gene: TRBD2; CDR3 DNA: TGTGCCAGCAGCTTAGCGGGACTAGCGGGAGCCTCCTACAATGAGCAGTTCTTC; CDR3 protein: CASSLAGLAGASYNEQFF
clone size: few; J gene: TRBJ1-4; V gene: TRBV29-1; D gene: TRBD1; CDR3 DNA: TGCAGCGTCACAGACAGGGGGTTCGGGGAAAAACTGTTTTTT; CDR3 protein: CSVTDRGFGEKLFF
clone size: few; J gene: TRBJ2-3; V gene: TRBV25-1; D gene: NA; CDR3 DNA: TGTGCCAGCAGTGAATTCGGGACAGATACGCAGTATTTT; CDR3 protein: CASSEFGTDTQYF
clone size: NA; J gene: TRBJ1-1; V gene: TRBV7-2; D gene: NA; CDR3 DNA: TGTGCCAGCAGCCCCGGGGGCCCCACTGAAGCTTTCTTT; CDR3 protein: CASSPGGPTEAFF
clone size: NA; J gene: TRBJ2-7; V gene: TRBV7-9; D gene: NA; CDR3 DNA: TGTGCCAGCAGCCGTACTCTGGGCGAGCAGTACTTC; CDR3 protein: CASSRTLGEQYF
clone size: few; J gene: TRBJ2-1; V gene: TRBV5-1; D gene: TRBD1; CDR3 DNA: TGCGCCAGCAGCGCCGGGACAGGTGGGGTCAATGAGCAGTTCTTC; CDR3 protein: CASSAGTGGVNEQFF
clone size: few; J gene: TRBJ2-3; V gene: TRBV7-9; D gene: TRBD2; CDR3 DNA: TGTGCCAGCAGGAAAAGCCCCGGGGGGACCACAGATACGCAGTATTTT; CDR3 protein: CASRKSPGGTTDTQYF
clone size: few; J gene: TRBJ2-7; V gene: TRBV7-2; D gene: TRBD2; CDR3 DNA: TGTGCCAGCAGCTTTGGACTAGCGGTCTCCTACGAGCAGTACTTC; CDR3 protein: CASSFGLAVSYEQYF
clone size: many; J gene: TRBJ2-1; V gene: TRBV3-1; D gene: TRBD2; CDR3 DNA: TGTGCCAGCAGCCCCGGACTAGCCTCCTACAATGAGCAGTTCTTC; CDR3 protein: CASSPGLASYNEQFF
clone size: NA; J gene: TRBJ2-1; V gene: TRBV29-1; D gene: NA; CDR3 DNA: TGCAGCTCGGGAGAAAATGAGCAGTTCTTC; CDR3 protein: CSSGENEQFF
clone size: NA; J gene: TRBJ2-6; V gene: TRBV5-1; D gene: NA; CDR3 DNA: TGCGCCAGCAGCTTATTAGAGCCCTCTGGGGCCAACATCCTGACTTTC; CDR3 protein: CASSLLEPSGANILTF
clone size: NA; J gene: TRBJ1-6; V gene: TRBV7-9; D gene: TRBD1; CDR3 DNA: TGTGCCAGCTTCGGCAGGGGGAAGTCCCTCCACTTT; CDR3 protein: CASFGRGKSLHF
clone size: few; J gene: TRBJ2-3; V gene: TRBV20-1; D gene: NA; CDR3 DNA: TGCAGTGCTAGCGCCAGGGCCGCCTCCCAGGATACGCAGTATTTT; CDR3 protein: CSASARAASQDTQYF
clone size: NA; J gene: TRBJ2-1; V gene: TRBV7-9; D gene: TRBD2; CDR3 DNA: TGTGCCAGCAGCTTAGGGACTAGCACGGGCACCTACAATGAGCAGTTCTTC; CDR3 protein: CASSLGTSTGTYNEQFF
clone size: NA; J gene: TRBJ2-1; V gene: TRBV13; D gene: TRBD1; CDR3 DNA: TGTGCCAGCAGCTTCGGACAGGGCAGCTACAATGAGCAGTTCTTC; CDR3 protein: CASSFGQGSYNEQFF
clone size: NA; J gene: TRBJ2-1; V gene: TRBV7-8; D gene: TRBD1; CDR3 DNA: TGTGCCAGCAGCTTAGCATACAAGGACAGGGGGCGAGGTGAGCAGTTCTTC; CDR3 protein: CASSLAYKDRGRGEQFF
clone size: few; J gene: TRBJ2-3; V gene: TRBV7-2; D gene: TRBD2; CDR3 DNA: TGTGCCAGCAGCGAGCGACTAGCGGGCACAGATACGCAGTATTTT; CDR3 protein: CASSERLAGTDTQYF
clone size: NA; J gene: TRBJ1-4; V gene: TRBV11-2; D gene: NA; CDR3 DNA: TGTGCCAGCAGCCGACAGCTCGTGGCTAATGAAAAACTGTTTTTT; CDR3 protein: CASSRQLVANEKLFF
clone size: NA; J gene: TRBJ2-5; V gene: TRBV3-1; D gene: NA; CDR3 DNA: TGTGCCAGCAGCCAAGGGTGGGGCCGTGAGACCCAGTACTTC; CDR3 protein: CASSQGWGRETQYF
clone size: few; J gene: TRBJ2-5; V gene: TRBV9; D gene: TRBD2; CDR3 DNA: TGTGCCAGCAGCGTAGTGGCGGGAGCTCGACAAGAGACCCAGTACTTC; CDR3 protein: CASSVVAGARQETQYF
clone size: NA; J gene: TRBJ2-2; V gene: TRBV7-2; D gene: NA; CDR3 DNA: TGTGCCAGCAGCTCGATTCGGAACACCGGGGAGCTGTTTTTT; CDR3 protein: CASSSIRNTGELFF
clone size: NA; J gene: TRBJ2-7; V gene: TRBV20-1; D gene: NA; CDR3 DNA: TGCAGTGCTAGAGATGACAGCTACGAGCAGTACTTC; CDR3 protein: CSARDDSYEQYF
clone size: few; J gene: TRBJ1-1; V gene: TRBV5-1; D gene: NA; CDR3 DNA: TGCGCCAGCCAACTAGGGCAGGGGAACACTGAAGCTTTCTTT; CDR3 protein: CASQLGQGNTEAFF
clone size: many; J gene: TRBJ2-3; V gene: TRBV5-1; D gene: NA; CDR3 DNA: TGCGCCAGCGCGAGGGGGTTTACAGATACGCAGTATTTT; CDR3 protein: CASARGFTDTQYF
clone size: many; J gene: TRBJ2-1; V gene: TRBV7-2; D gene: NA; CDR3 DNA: TGTGCCAGCAGCGTCGACTACCGCTTCTACAATGAGCAGTTCTTC; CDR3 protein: CASSVDYRFYNEQFF
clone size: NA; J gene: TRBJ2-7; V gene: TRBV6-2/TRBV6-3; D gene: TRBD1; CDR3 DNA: TGTGCCAGCGAATCCGGGACAGGTACCTACGAGCAGTACTTC; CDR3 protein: CASESGTGTYEQYF
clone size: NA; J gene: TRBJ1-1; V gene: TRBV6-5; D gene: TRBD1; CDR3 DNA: TGTGCCAGCAGTTACTCGAAAGGGGGCGCCGCTGAAGCTTTCTTT; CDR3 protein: CASSYSKGGAAEAFF